Sequencing of this T cell receptor (beta chain) was carried out in a study of blood T cell repertoires in COVID-19. Original handling: Estimates of nucleated cell counts were drawn from the amplification of reference gene primers. TCRdb's table, derived via immunoSEQ multiplex PCR, lists solely in-frame clones and lacks some. Clone size and the V and J calls come from that table; the DNA yielded D and trimming. The data hold roughly 35,000 clones, with 93% observed a single time. V lost 1 base to trimming and J lost 1 base, with 8 bases between them. The CDR3 has 14 residues. CDR1 is SGHDT, CDR2 YYEEEE, per germline.

The sequenced sample consisted of peripheral blood. This receptor was obtained from a human donor in a cohort sampled during active COVID-19. The chain is built from TRBV5-6 and TRBJ1-2; D gene uncertain. The CDR3 here is CASSLNGRNYGYTF. The CDR3 coding sequence is TGTGCCAGCAGCTTGAACGGTCGTAACTATGGCTACACCTTC.